There are many counts of the clone carrying this T cell receptor (beta chain). Its specificity is unknown. The data were taken from a study of T-cell reconstitution after alpha-beta-depleted transplantation in children. General study results and limits: Alpha-beta T cells present about two months after transplant were reported to originate from several hundred expanded graft clones.

As it was prepared, the TCRbeta library received unique molecular identifiers. A single record per CDR3 protein comes from TCRdb applying MiXCR to the PCR reads. The table has tens of thousands of distinct CDR3 sequences, just under 5% seen once. Deletions cut 8 bases from V and 4 bases from J, with 9 bases between. The CDR3 spans 11 residues. From germline, CDR1 is WSHSY and CDR2 SAAADI. Sample: PBMCs, mostly from graft donor cells, taken 180 days after TCRalphabeta/CD19-depleted stem cell transplant. The TCR was taken from a boy younger than two who had a stem cell transplant for acute myeloid leukemia, so the T cells may come from the graft donor. The genes are TRBV10-2 and TRBJ2-7; D ambiguous. The CDR3 nucleotides are TGCGCCAGCGCGACCCCATACGAGCAGTACTTC. It yields the protein CASATPYEQYF.